These 23 T cell receptor beta chains came from one sample sequenced in a study of cytomegalovirus exposure and HLA in healthy donors. Primers for the PCR totalled 60 Vbeta and 13 Jbeta. Data came from immunoSEQ multiplex PCR; TCRdb stores just in-frame clones and leaves some out. The table includes about 180,000 clones, over 70% detected once. Sequencing input: PBMCs. These receptors came from a woman aged 30 to 39 in good health and CMV-seronegative.

Worth noting for this clone: The junction departs from germline at one end; a sequencing error may be responsible. CDR3 nucleotide sequence: TGTGCCAGCAGCCTAGCAGGGACTAGCAAAAAGACCCAGTACTTC. Encoded protein: CASSLAGTSKKTQYF. This sequence joins TRBV7-2 and TRBJ2-5; 9 bases are a match to TRBD2. Germline V gene lookup returns CDR1 SGHTA and CDR2 FQGNSA. This CDR3 is 15 amino acids long. Complete variable domain (other parts from reference TRBV7-2 and TRBJ2-5): GAGVSQSPSNKVTEKGKDVELRCDPISGHTALYWYRQSLGQGLEFLIYFQGNSAPDKSGLPSDRFSAERTGGSVSTLTIQRTQQEDSAVYLCASSLAGTSKKTQYFGPGTRLLVL.

This CDR3 reads CASSLAGGGETQYF. The CDR3 coding sequence is TGTGCCAGCAGCTTAGCTGGGGGCGGGGAGACCCAGTACTTC. The V call is TRBV7-9, the J call TRBJ2-5, with D possibly matching TRBD1 (6 bases). The CDR3 runs 14 residues. In germline, CDR1 is SEHNR, CDR2 FQNEAQ (reference sequence). V lost 0 bases and J 5 bases, leaving 10 bases between the germline ends.

The chain carries TRBV11-2 and TRBJ2-7; D call uncertain. V shed 1 base and J shed 8 bases, with 9 bases lying between them. Germline CDR1 SGHAT, CDR2 FQNNGV. The CDR3 sequence is 12 residues long. CDR3 loop: CASSLGLEQQYF. CDR3 sequence (DNA): TGTGCCAGCAGCTTAGGCCTAGAGCAGCAGTACTTC.

In DNA, the CDR3 is TGTGCCAGCGGACAGGCGAGCACAGATACGCAGTATTTT. Translating gives CASGQASTDTQYF. The J gene is TRBJ2-3, the V gene TRBV28, with 7 bases lining up with TRBD1. The CDR3 has 13 amino acids. Germline CDR1 reads MDHEN; CDR2 reads SYDVKM. V gave up 8 bases and J gave up 0 bases; unmatched junction bases: 2.

A note on this clone: A junction boundary mismatches the germline segment, possibly from a read error. The genes are TRBV7-9 and TRBJ1-1; a possible D gene is TRBD1 (5 bases). Germline values: CDR1 SEHNR, CDR2 FQNEAQ (reference sequence). The CDR3 is 14 residues long. CDR3 DNA: TGTTCCAGCAGCACCTTGACAGATACCATCGAAGCTTTCTTT. It yields the protein CSSSTLTDTIEAFF.

V and J are TRBV29-1 and TRBJ2-3; a possible D gene is TRBD1 (6 bases). The CDR3 loop spans 15 amino acids. V was trimmed by 0 bases and J by 3 bases, leaving 13 bases between them. Germline CDR1 is SQVTM and CDR2 is ANQGSEA. This chain's CDR3 is CSVEDAGQYTDTQYF. DNA of the CDR3: TGCAGCGTTGAAGACGCTGGACAGTATACAGATACGCAGTATTTT.

The gene calls are TRBV28 and TRBJ2-7; TRBD2 aligns across 7 bases. Trimming took 6 bases from V and 4 from J; bases not matched to a gene: 6. CDR3 size: 13 residues. Germline CDR1 reads MDHEN; CDR2 reads SYDVKM. In DNA, the CDR3 is TGTGCCAGCAGGGGAGGGTGGGGATACGAGCAGTACTTC. It is translated as CASRGGWGYEQYF.

V and J are TRBV11-2 and TRBJ1-1; perhaps TRBD1 as D (6 bases). Trimming stripped 4 bases from V and 4 bases from J, with 13 bases between. This CDR3 is built from 14 residues. The germline gives CDR1 SGHAT, CDR2 FQNNGV. The CDR3 nucleotides read TGTGCCAGCAGCTGGAACAGGGTCCGCACTGAAGCTTTCTTT. Amino acid sequence: CASSWNRVRTEAFF.

V gene TRBV28 combines with J gene TRBJ1-2, with 9 bases that match TRBD1. The CDR3 is 14 amino acids. Trimming at V came to 3 bases and at J to 5 bases, leaving 4 bases not matched to a gene. CDR1 MDHEN and CDR2 SYDVKM come from the germline V gene. Written as DNA, the CDR3 is TGTGCCAGCAGTTTGGGGACAGGGAGGTATGGCTACACCTTC. It encodes CASSLGTGRYGYTF.

The V call is TRBV7-9, the J call TRBJ1-5, with 9 positions matching TRBD1. Germline CDR1 reads SEHNR; CDR2 reads FQNEAQ (reference sequence). This CDR3 has 14 residues. V trimming: 5 bases; J trimming: 7 bases; junction bases outside the gene matches: 6. The CDR3 DNA reads TGTGCCAGCAGCGCGGACAGGGGAGGCCAGCCCCAGCATTTT. Protein sequence: CASSADRGGQPQHF.

The CDR3 loop reads CASSKEAGGHTDTQYF. Here the CDR3 DNA reads TGTGCCAGCAGTAAAGAAGCGGGGGGGCACACAGATACGCAGTATTTT. The chain links TRBV27 to TRBJ2-3; 10 nucleotides line up with TRBD2. CDR3 length equals 16 residues. Germline-derived CDR1 and CDR2 are MNHEY and SMNVEV (reference sequence). The junction had 7 bases not matched to a gene; V was cut back by 5 bases and J by 2 bases.

The chain employs TRBV7-9 and TRBJ2-5, with D unresolved. Germline V gene lookup returns CDR1 SEHNR and CDR2 FQNEAQ (reference sequence). The ends were cut back, 4 bases at V and 6 bases at J, with 9 bases in the middle. The CDR3 length is 12 residues. CDR3: CASSSLAQTQYF. As DNA, the CDR3 is TGTGCCAGCAGCTCCCTCGCGCAGACCCAGTACTTC.

The sample holds one count of this clone. The chain is built from TRBV2 and TRBJ1-2; D is undetermined. Germline loops: CDR1 SNHLY, CDR2 FYNNEI. V lost 3 bases and J 4 bases, leaving 9 bases between the germline ends. The CDR3 length is 13 residues. The CDR3 spells CASSELRFYGYTF. In DNA form, the CDR3 reads TGTGCCAGCAGTGAGCTAAGATTCTATGGCTACACCTTC.

This chain uses TRBV4-3 with TRBJ2-7, with unresolved D. There are 14 residues in the CDR3. CDR1 and CDR2 from the germline V gene are LGHNA and YSLEER. With 4 bases removed from V and 0 bases from J, the gap between germline ends came to 10 bases. CDR3 in amino acids: CASSPSAGSYEQYF. Here the CDR3 DNA reads TGCGCCAGCAGCCCCTCGGCAGGCTCCTACGAGCAGTACTTC.

This CDR3 is CASTGGNQPQHF. The CDR3, as DNA: TGTGCCAGCACCGGGGGCAATCAGCCCCAGCATTTT. The gene calls are TRBV28 and TRBJ1-5; D gene unclear. CDR1 is MDHEN and CDR2 is SYDVKM in the germline V gene. The CDR3 totals 12 residues. Between the trimmed V and J ends, which lost 7 bases and 2 bases, there was a span of 6 bases.

The rearrangement links TRBV5-6 to TRBJ1-6; weak D call: TRBD1 (5 bases). Germline values: CDR1 SGHDT, CDR2 YYEEEE. This CDR3 is 12 amino acids long. V was trimmed by 6 bases and J by 4 bases, leaving 5 bases between them. The CDR3, as DNA: TGTGCCAGCAACAGGTATAATTCACCCCTCCACTTT. It is translated as CASNRYNSPLHF. Full variable domain (remainder filled in from reference TRBV5-6 and TRBJ1-6): DAGVTQSPTHLIKTRGQQVTLRCSPKSGHDTVSWYQQALGQGPQFIFQYYEEEERQRGNFPDRFSGHQFPNYSSELNVNALLLGDSALYLCASNRYNSPLHFGNGTRLTVT.

The rearrangement links TRBV29-1 to TRBJ2-1; D gene ambiguous. The CDR3 extends over 11 amino acids. V was trimmed by 4 bases and J by 5 bases, leaving 6 bases between them. Germline V CDR1 and CDR2: SQVTM, ANQGSEA. The CDR3 loop reads CSVARNNEQFF. CDR3 DNA: TGCAGCGTTGCCAGGAACAATGAGCAGTTCTTC.

In this sample, this clone turned up once. The J gene is TRBJ2-1, the V gene TRBV7-3, with 8 bases aligning to TRBD2. The length of the CDR3 is 14 residues. Looked up from germline, CDR1 is SGHTA and CDR2 is FQGTGA. V trimming: 3 bases; J trimming: 9 bases; junction bases outside the gene matches: 7. The CDR3: CASSLGLVSAEQFF. CDR3 nucleotides: TGTGCCAGCAGCTTGGGACTAGTGTCGGCTGAGCAGTTCTTC.

The chain uses TRBV4-3 and TRBJ2-3; 9 bases are shared with TRBD2. V was pared by 8 bases and J by 5 bases, with 8 bases of the junction left unmatched. This CDR3 is 14 amino acids long. Germline V gene sequence: CDR1 LGHNA, CDR2 YSLEER. Here the CDR3 DNA reads TGCGCCAGCGGAGTTAGCGGGGGATTAGATACGCAGTATTTT. As protein: CASGVSGGLDTQYF.

The chain links TRBV14 to TRBJ2-2; 9 bases are a match to TRBD2. With V trimmed by 3 bases and J by 1 base, 9 bases remained unmatched. Germline V CDR1 and CDR2: SGHDN, FVKESK. The CDR3 consists of 18 residues. CDR3 sequence (DNA): TGTGCCAGCAGCCAGAGGGTGACTAGCGGTTTGAACACCGGGGAGCTGTTTTTT. This translates into CASSQRVTSGLNTGELFF.

The gene calls are TRBV4-2 and TRBJ2-2, with TRBD2 identical over 10 bases. The CDR3 runs to 17 residues. The V segment lost 1 base and the J segment 8 bases; nucleotides outside the gene matches: 10. Germline V gene data show CDR1 as LGHNA and CDR2 as YNFKEQ. In DNA, the CDR3 is TGTGCCAGCAGCCAAGGAGCGGGAGGGGTATCAGAGGGGGAGCTGTTTTTT. The encoded protein is CASSQGAGGVSEGELFF.

Points on this clone: The sample carries other DNA sequences with the same CDR3. The chain carries TRBV5-1 and TRBJ2-5; D gene unclear. Trimming left V 8 bases short and J 0 bases short, with 8 bases between. The germline gives CDR1 SGHRS, CDR2 YFSETQ. This CDR3 region has 12 residues. The CDR3 sequence is CASSPYQETQYF. The CDR3 region has the DNA TGCGCCAGTTCTCCGTACCAAGAGACCCAGTACTTC.

The gene calls are TRBV4-1 and TRBJ2-1, with TRBD1 matching over 9 bases. The CDR3 extends over 14 amino acids. The V gene end was trimmed by 3 bases and the J gene end by 6 bases; junction bases not matched to a gene: 3. Germline assignment: CDR1 MGHRA and CDR2 YSYEKL. CDR3: CASSHPTGGNEQFF. In DNA, the CDR3 is TGCGCCAGCAGCCACCCGACAGGGGGCAATGAGCAGTTCTTC.